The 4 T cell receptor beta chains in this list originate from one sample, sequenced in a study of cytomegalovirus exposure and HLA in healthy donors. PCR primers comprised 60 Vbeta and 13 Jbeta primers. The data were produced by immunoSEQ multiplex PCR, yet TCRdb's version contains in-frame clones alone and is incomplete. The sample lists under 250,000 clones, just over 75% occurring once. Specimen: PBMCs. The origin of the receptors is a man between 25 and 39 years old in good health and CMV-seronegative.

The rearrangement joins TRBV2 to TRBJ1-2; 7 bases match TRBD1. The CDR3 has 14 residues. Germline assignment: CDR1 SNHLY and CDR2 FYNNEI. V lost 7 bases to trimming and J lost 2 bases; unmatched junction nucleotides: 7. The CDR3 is CASTRGQSNYGYTF. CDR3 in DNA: TGTGCCAGCACTAGGGGGCAGAGCAACTATGGCTACACCTTC.

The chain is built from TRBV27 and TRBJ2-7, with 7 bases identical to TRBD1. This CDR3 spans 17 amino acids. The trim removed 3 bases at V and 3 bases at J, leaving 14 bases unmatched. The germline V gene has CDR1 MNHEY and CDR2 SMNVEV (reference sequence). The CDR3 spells CASSLGHSRDRSYEQYF. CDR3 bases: TGTGCCAGCAGTTTGGGACATTCCCGGGACAGAAGCTACGAGCAGTACTTC.

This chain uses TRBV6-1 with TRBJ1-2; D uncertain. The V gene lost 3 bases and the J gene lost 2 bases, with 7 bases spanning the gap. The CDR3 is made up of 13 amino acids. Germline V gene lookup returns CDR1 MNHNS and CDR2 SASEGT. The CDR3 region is CASSDPSNYGYTF. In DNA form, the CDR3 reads TGTGCCAGCAGTGATCCGAGCAACTATGGCTACACCTTC.

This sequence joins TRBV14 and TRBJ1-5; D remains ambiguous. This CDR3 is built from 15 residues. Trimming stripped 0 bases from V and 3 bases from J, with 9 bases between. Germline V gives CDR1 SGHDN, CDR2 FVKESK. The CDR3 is CASSQDSRNNQPQHF. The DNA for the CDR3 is TGTGCCAGCAGCCAAGATTCGAGAAACAATCAGCCCCAGCATTTT. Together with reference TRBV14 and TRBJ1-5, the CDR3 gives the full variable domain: EAGVTQFPSHSVIEKGQTVTLRCDPISGHDNLYWYRRVMGKEIKFLLHFVKESKQDESGMPNNRFLAERTGGTYSTLKVQPAELEDSGVYFCASSQDSRNNQPQHFGDGTRLSIL.